The clone carrying this TCR beta chain was counted a single time. The data are from a study of blood T cell repertoires in COVID-19. Authors' data handling: Estimates of nucleated cell counts were drawn from the amplification of reference gene primers. The assay was immunoSEQ multiplex PCR, and TCRdb's table has in-frame clones only and misses some. D and trimming were read from the DNA, whereas the V and J calls and clone size are those reported in that table. Counted here are about 140,000 clones, approximately 90% occurring once; the ten biggest clones make up approximately 4%. The ends were cut back, 1 base at V and 8 bases at J, with 11 bases in the middle. There are 12 residues in the CDR3. Germline loops: CDR1 GTSNPN, CDR2 SVGIG (reference sequence).

The gene calls are TRBV30 and TRBJ1-2; D call uncertain. The specimen was peripheral blood. The sequence was collected from a woman aged 40 to 55 with acute or convalescent COVID-19. CDR3 sequence (DNA): TGTGCCTGGAGTGAAGAGGCTGGAGGCTACACCTTC. Its translation is CAWSEEAGGYTF.